These 18 T cell receptor beta chains were all obtained from the same sample, sequenced in a study of T cell responses to AZD1222 COVID-19 vaccine. The assay was immunoSEQ multiplex PCR, and TCRdb's table has in-frame clones only and misses some. The data show tens of thousands of clones, around nine tenths seen once. The sequences come from peripheral blood, collected on day 0 of AZD1222 vaccination. Every receptor here comes from an adult in good health.

This chain uses TRBV4-3 with TRBJ2-3; tentative D call: TRBD1 (5 bases). The CDR3 contains 13 residues. CDR1 and CDR2 (germline): LGHNA, YSLEER. Trimming shortened V by 0 bases and J by 11 bases, and 12 bases separated the two germline ends. The CDR3 DNA reads as TGCGCCAGCAGCCAAGATCAGGGCCGTGAGCAGTATTTT. Translation: CASSQDQGREQYF.

This sequence joins TRBV7-3 and TRBJ1-4; 10 bases match TRBD1. CDR1 SGHTA and CDR2 FQGTGA come from the germline V gene. This CDR3 spans 15 amino acids. V lost 5 bases to trimming and J lost 8 bases; unmatched junction nucleotides: 8. The CDR3 here is CASSESGTGAEKLFF. Written as DNA, the CDR3 is TGTGCCAGCAGCGAATCCGGGACAGGGGCGGAAAAACTGTTTTTT.

The chain is built from TRBV10-1 and TRBJ2-3; D unresolved. CDR1 is WNHNN and CDR2 is SYGVQD in the germline V gene (reference sequence). The CDR3 contains 16 residues. V lost 0 bases and J 7 bases, leaving 17 bases between the germline ends. The CDR3 DNA reads as TGCGCCAGCAGTGAGTCGCTTTTCCCCGGTGTCAATACGCAGTATTTT. It yields the protein CASSESLFPGVNTQYF.

The chain carries TRBV27 and TRBJ2-2; D remains unclear. The CDR3 loop spans 12 amino acids. Deletions cut 10 bases from V and 6 bases from J, with 12 bases between. Germline CDR1 reads MNHEY; CDR2 reads SMNVEV (reference sequence). CDR3 in amino acids: CATRGGSGELFF. The CDR3 DNA follows: TGTGCCACCAGAGGTGGGTCCGGGGAGCTGTTTTTT.

The V call is TRBV6-5, the J call TRBJ1-6; D gene unclear. The CDR3 runs to 15 residues. The germline V and J ends were trimmed by 4 bases and 9 bases, with 16 bases remaining between them. In germline, CDR1 is MNHEY, CDR2 SVGAGI. The DNA of the CDR3 is TGTGCCAGCAGTTTTGGGGTTCGAGTAGGTTCACCCCTCCACTTT. It translates to CASSFGVRVGSPLHF.

The chain's CDR3 is CAWKDDSGNTIYF. The CDR3 DNA reads TGTGCCTGGAAGGATGACTCTGGAAACACCATATATTTT. The rearrangement links TRBV30 to TRBJ1-3; D remains unclear. The CDR3 spans 13 residues. V was trimmed by 4 bases and J by 0 bases, leaving 7 bases between them. From germline, CDR1 is GTSNPN and CDR2 SVGIG (reference sequence).

The V call is TRBV18, the J call TRBJ2-7; the match to TRBD1 covers 9 bases. With 4 bases clipped from V and 2 bases from J, the junction kept 9 bases outside the gene matches. The CDR3 covers 16 residues. Germline CDR1 KGHSH, CDR2 LQKENI. This CDR3 is CASSLQGAERPYEQYF. Written as DNA, the CDR3 is TGTGCCAGCTCACTACAGGGGGCCGAACGCCCCTACGAGCAGTACTTC.

This clone was picked up a small number of times. This sequence joins TRBV12-3 or TRBV12-4 and TRBJ1-1, with D possibly matching TRBD1 (5 bases). The CDR3 has 13 residues. V was trimmed by 8 bases and J by 4 bases, leaving 14 bases between them. The CDR3 spells CASGDSYGTEAFF. In DNA, the CDR3 is TGTGCCAGCGGAGACAGTTATGGCACTGAAGCTTTCTTT.

The chain combines TRBV10-3 with TRBJ1-1, with 7 bases identical to TRBD1. Germline CDR1 and CDR2: ENHRY and SYGVKD. J gave up 0 bases and V 10 bases, and 5 bases lay outside the gene matches. This CDR3 comprises 13 residues. This chain's CDR3 is CATRQGLNTEAFF. The CDR3 nucleotides are TGTGCCACCCGACAGGGACTGAACACTGAAGCTTTCTTT.

This chain connects TRBV28 to TRBJ2-7; 7 nucleotides agree with TRBD1. This CDR3 region has 14 residues. Per the germline V gene, CDR1 is MDHEN and CDR2 is SYDVKM. Trimming cost V 2 bases and J 9 bases; bases outside gene matches: 10. CDR3 sequence: CASSLDRVRLGQYF. In nucleotides, the CDR3 is TGTGCCAGCAGTTTAGACAGGGTCCGTCTAGGGCAGTACTTC.

The J gene is TRBJ2-1, the V gene TRBV7-2; TRBD2 agrees at 7 bases. This CDR3 has 13 residues. V lost 2 bases and J lost 9; bases outside the gene matches: 4. CDR1 is SGHTA, CDR2 FQGNSA, per germline. This CDR3 reads CASSLWLAVEQFF. Here the CDR3 DNA reads TGTGCCAGCAGCTTATGGCTAGCGGTTGAGCAGTTCTTC.

V usage is TRBV7-9 and J usage is TRBJ1-6, with no clear D. The length of the CDR3 is 15 residues. Trimming took 1 base from V and 5 from J, leaving 9 bases between them. Germline values: CDR1 SEHNR, CDR2 FQNEAQ (reference sequence). The CDR3 region is CASSLEGKHNSPLHF. DNA of the CDR3: TGTGCCAGCAGCTTAGAGGGAAAACATAATTCACCCCTCCACTTT.

This sequence joins TRBV5-1 and TRBJ1-4, with D maybe TRBD1 (6 bases). Deletions cut 1 base from V and 5 bases from J, with 9 bases between. The germline CDR1 and CDR2 sequences are SGHRS and YFSETQ. The CDR3 extends over 14 amino acids. The CDR3 loop is CASSLTGKNEKLFF. CDR3 in DNA: TGCGCCAGCAGCTTGACAGGGAAGAATGAAAAACTGTTTTTT.

The chain links TRBV6-1 to TRBJ2-6; D is unresolved. V was clipped by 0 bases and J by 1 base, with 1 base between them. The CDR3 extends over 14 amino acids. Per germline, CDR1 MNHNS and CDR2 SASEGT. CDR3 residues: CASSEASGANVLTF. As DNA, the CDR3 is TGTGCCAGCAGTGAAGCGTCTGGGGCCAACGTCCTGACTTTC.

The chain employs TRBV10-2 and TRBJ2-3, with a possible D match to TRBD2 (5 bases). The germline V gene encodes CDR1 WSHSY and CDR2 SAAADI. This CDR3 comprises 14 residues. V lost 3 bases and J lost 7, with 14 bases in between. CDR3 coding DNA: TGCGCCAGCAGTGACGTGGGAGTAAGAAATACGCAGTATTTT. Translating it yields CASSDVGVRNTQYF.

Remarks on this clone: Within the sample, other DNA sequences also encode this same CDR3. This chain joins TRBV7-8 and TRBJ1-1; D uncertain. The CDR3 extends over 13 amino acids. V was pared by 3 bases and J by 2 bases, with 7 bases between. The germline V gene has CDR1 SGHVS and CDR2 FQNEAQ. The CDR3 loop is CASSFRVNTEAFF. The DNA for the CDR3 is TGTGCCAGCAGCTTTCGGGTTAACACTGAAGCTTTCTTT.

The V gene is TRBV19, the J gene TRBJ2-3, with D unclear. This CDR3 is 15 amino acids long. With 6 bases removed from V and 4 bases from J, the gap between germline ends came to 17 bases. Germline CDR1 LNHDA, CDR2 SQIVND (reference sequence). The CDR3 loop reads CASRPIRGGADTQYF. The CDR3 DNA reads TGTGCCAGTAGACCCATCAGAGGCGGCGCAGATACGCAGTATTTT.

V usage is TRBV5-1 and J usage is TRBJ1-1; D not certain. With 2 bases removed from V and 8 bases from J, the gap between germline ends came to 13 bases. The germline V gene encodes CDR1 SGHRS and CDR2 YFSETQ. The CDR3 runs to 13 residues. The chain's CDR3 is CASSFDVNREAFF. Written as DNA, the CDR3 is TGCGCCAGCAGCTTTGATGTGAATCGGGAAGCTTTCTTT. Looking up the rest from reference TRBV5-1 and TRBJ1-1 gives the full variable domain: KAGVTQTPRYLIKTRGQQVTLSCSPISGHRSVSWYQQTPGQGLQFLFEYFSETQRNKGNFPGRFSGRQFSNSRSEMNVSTLELGDSALYLCASSFDVNREAFFGQGTRLTVV.